Listed below are T cell receptor beta chains from one sample, sequenced in a study of technical replicates of blood from several donors. Sequenced by immunoSEQ multiplex PCR; TCRdb stores in-frame clones only, minus some. The sample records about 97,000 clones, about 95% being singletons. Sequencing was done on a sample of T cells isolated from PBMCs. Receptors were obtained from a human donor in good health. CDR3s include the opening cysteine and the closing phenylalanine or tryptophan. Fields, in order: CDR3 DNA, CDR3 protein, D gene, V gene, clone size, J gene. A D gene is named only where the DNA matches it firmly. Clone size is shown for a subset of rows, as once, few, many or a class of expanded clone.

CDR3 DNA: TGCGCCAGCAGCCAGGGCAGGGGTTATAACGAAAAACTGTTTTTT
CDR3 protein: CASSQGRGYNEKLFF
D gene: .
V gene: TRBV4-3
clone size: .
J gene: TRBJ1-4

CDR3 DNA: TGTGCCATCAGTGAACCCGACAGGGGACTTTACGAGCAGTACTTC
CDR3 protein: CAISEPDRGLYEQYF
D gene: TRBD1
V gene: TRBV10-3
clone size: .
J gene: TRBJ2-7

CDR3 DNA: TGTGCCAGCAGCTTAGGAGCGGGAGGCGACTACGAGCAGTACTTC
CDR3 protein: CASSLGAGGDYEQYF
D gene: TRBD2
V gene: TRBV7-2
clone size: .
J gene: TRBJ2-7

CDR3 DNA: TGCGCCAGCAGCTTGGATAGGACAGGGCCGGAAGAGACCCAGTACTTC
CDR3 protein: CASSLDRTGPEETQYF
D gene: TRBD1
V gene: TRBV5-1
clone size: .
J gene: TRBJ2-5

CDR3 DNA: TGTGCCACACGGGGAAACTCCTACGAGCAGTACTTC
CDR3 protein: CATRGNSYEQYF
D gene: .
V gene: TRBV6-1
clone size: .
J gene: TRBJ2-7

CDR3 DNA: TGTGCCAGCTCAGCGGGACAGAGCTCTGGAAACACCATATATTTT
CDR3 protein: CASSAGQSSGNTIYF
D gene: TRBD1
V gene: TRBV18
clone size: .
J gene: TRBJ1-3

CDR3 DNA: TGTGCCAGCAGGGGACGGGACAACGCCTCTGGGGCCAACGTCCTGACTTTC
CDR3 protein: CASRGRDNASGANVLTF
D gene: .
V gene: TRBV2
clone size: once
J gene: TRBJ2-6

CDR3 DNA: TGTGCCAGCAGCTTAGTTATTTCAGTTAACGTCGAGCAGTACTTC
CDR3 protein: CASSLVISVNVEQYF
D gene: .
V gene: TRBV11-3
clone size: .
J gene: TRBJ2-7

CDR3 DNA: TGTGCTAGTGGTACGGGACAGGGGACAATCGGTGAAGCTTTCTTT
CDR3 protein: CASGTGQGTIGEAFF
D gene: TRBD1
V gene: TRBV12-5
clone size: .
J gene: TRBJ1-1

CDR3 DNA: TGTGCCAGCAGCCCCCGGCTAGCGGGGATATACAATGAGCAGTTCTTC
CDR3 protein: CASSPRLAGIYNEQFF
D gene: TRBD2
V gene: TRBV9
clone size: .
J gene: TRBJ2-1

CDR3 DNA: TGTGCCTGGAGTGTATCTAGGTCGGCGGTAGAAGACACCGGGGAGCTGTTTTTT
CDR3 protein: CAWSVSRSAVEDTGELFF
D gene: .
V gene: TRBV30
clone size: .
J gene: TRBJ2-2

CDR3 DNA: TGTGCCAGCAGCGTAAATCCGGGACAGCTTAATGAAAAACTGTTTTTT
CDR3 protein: CASSVNPGQLNEKLFF
D gene: TRBD1
V gene: TRBV9
clone size: .
J gene: TRBJ1-4

CDR3 DNA: TGTGCCAGGAGGATGTTGCGGGAGGCCCCGGACGAGCAGTTCTTC
CDR3 protein: CARRMLREAPDEQFF
D gene: .
V gene: TRBV12-1
clone size: .
J gene: TRBJ2-1

CDR3 DNA: TGTGCCAGCAGTCGGACGGGCGGGGAGCAGTACTTC
CDR3 protein: CASSRTGGEQYF
D gene: .
V gene: TRBV6-5
clone size: .
J gene: TRBJ2-7

CDR3 DNA: TGTGCCAGCAGTGATAGCCTTAACACCGGGGAGCTGTTTTTT
CDR3 protein: CASSDSLNTGELFF
D gene: .
V gene: TRBV25-1
clone size: .
J gene: TRBJ2-2

CDR3 DNA: TGTGCCAGCAGTTACCCCTACACAGGGGACTATGGCTACACCTTC
CDR3 protein: CASSYPYTGDYGYTF
D gene: TRBD1
V gene: TRBV28
clone size: .
J gene: TRBJ1-2

CDR3 DNA: TGTGCCAGCAGCTTAGAGGTATGGACAGGGGTCGACGAGCAGTACTTC
CDR3 protein: CASSLEVWTGVDEQYF
D gene: TRBD1
V gene: TRBV7-6
clone size: .
J gene: TRBJ2-7

CDR3 DNA: TGCAGCGTTCAGGTGAGCTCCTACGAGCAGTACTTC
CDR3 protein: CSVQVSSYEQYF
D gene: .
V gene: TRBV29-1
clone size: .
J gene: TRBJ2-7

CDR3 DNA: TGTGCCAGCAGCTTGGAACAGGGTAGCGAGACCCAGTACTTC
CDR3 protein: CASSLEQGSETQYF
D gene: .
V gene: TRBV5-4
clone size: .
J gene: TRBJ2-5

CDR3 DNA: TGTGCCAGCAGCCAAGAAAGGGACAGTGAAGCTTTCTTT
CDR3 protein: CASSQERDSEAFF
D gene: TRBD1
V gene: TRBV4-2
clone size: .
J gene: TRBJ1-1

CDR3 DNA: TGTGCCAGCAGCTTAGCAGTGGGCGGGGGAGGGACAGATACGCAGTATTTT
CDR3 protein: CASSLAVGGGGTDTQYF
D gene: TRBD2
V gene: TRBV7-8
clone size: .
J gene: TRBJ2-3

CDR3 DNA: TGTGCCAGCAGCGGGGGGGGAGCGGGCCTAACCTACGAGCAGTACTTC
CDR3 protein: CASSGGGAGLTYEQYF
D gene: TRBD2
V gene: TRBV9
clone size: .
J gene: TRBJ2-7

CDR3 DNA: TGTGCCAGCAGTTTAAGGGACAGGTTGAACAATGAGCAGTTCTTC
CDR3 protein: CASSLRDRLNNEQFF
D gene: TRBD1
V gene: TRBV28
clone size: .
J gene: TRBJ2-1

CDR3 DNA: TGCAGCGGACAGAACACCGGGGAGCTGTTTTTT
CDR3 protein: CSGQNTGELFF
D gene: .
V gene: TRBV29-1
clone size: .
J gene: TRBJ2-2

CDR3 DNA: TGTGCCAGCAGCGTAGACGGGGGAGCGGGAGTGGACGAGCAGTACTTC
CDR3 protein: CASSVDGGAGVDEQYF
D gene: TRBD2
V gene: TRBV9
clone size: .
J gene: TRBJ2-7

CDR3 DNA: TGTGCCAGCAGTTACGGGTCGGGCACTGAAGCTTTCTTT
CDR3 protein: CASSYGSGTEAFF
D gene: .
V gene: TRBV6-5
clone size: .
J gene: TRBJ1-1

CDR3 DNA: TGTGCCAGCAGCTTGGCCCAGTCCGCGAACACCGGGGAGCTGTTTTTT
CDR3 protein: CASSLAQSANTGELFF
D gene: .
V gene: TRBV9
clone size: once
J gene: TRBJ2-2

CDR3 DNA: TGTGCCACCAGCAGTTGGGACAGGGGCCAAAAACTGTTTTTT
CDR3 protein: CATSSWDRGQKLFF
D gene: TRBD1
V gene: TRBV15
clone size: .
J gene: TRBJ1-4

CDR3 DNA: TGCGCCAGCAGTCCCGGGACAGGGGGCTCAGATACGCAGTATTTT
CDR3 protein: CASSPGTGGSDTQYF
D gene: TRBD1
V gene: TRBV5-1
clone size: .
J gene: TRBJ2-3

CDR3 DNA: TGTGCCAGCTCGGCGGGACGCAATGAAAAACTGTTTTTT
CDR3 protein: CASSAGRNEKLFF
D gene: .
V gene: TRBV18
clone size: .
J gene: TRBJ1-4

CDR3 DNA: TGTGCCAGCAGTTTTACAAGCGGGGGGTACAATGAGCAGTTCTTC
CDR3 protein: CASSFTSGGYNEQFF
D gene: TRBD2
V gene: TRBV27
clone size: .
J gene: TRBJ2-1

CDR3 DNA: TGTGCCAGCAGCGTCCCTAGACAGGGGGCAGGAACCGGGGAGCTGTTTTTT
CDR3 protein: CASSVPRQGAGTGELFF
D gene: TRBD1
V gene: TRBV9
clone size: .
J gene: TRBJ2-2

CDR3 DNA: TGCAGCGTTGCGGTGAGGTACGAGCAGTACTTC
CDR3 protein: CSVAVRYEQYF
D gene: .
V gene: TRBV29-1
clone size: .
J gene: TRBJ2-7

CDR3 DNA: TGTGCCTGGAGTCTATTCAGGACTAGCGGGAGGGCCGGGGATCCCTACGCGCAGTACTTC
CDR3 protein: CAWSLFRTSGRAGDPYAQYF
D gene: TRBD2
V gene: TRBV30
clone size: .
J gene: TRBJ2-7

CDR3 DNA: TGTGCCAGCAGTTTGATGGACAGGGGAGGAGGAGAAAAACTGTTTTTT
CDR3 protein: CASSLMDRGGGEKLFF
D gene: TRBD1
V gene: TRBV28
clone size: once
J gene: TRBJ1-4

CDR3 DNA: TGTGCCAGCAGCGTACGGGGACTAGCGGGTTTTGAGCAGTTCTTC
CDR3 protein: CASSVRGLAGFEQFF
D gene: TRBD2
V gene: TRBV9
clone size: once
J gene: TRBJ2-1

CDR3 DNA: TGCGCCAGCAGCCGCGGGACAGCTGACACAGATACGCAGTATTTT
CDR3 protein: CASSRGTADTDTQYF
D gene: .
V gene: TRBV5-1
clone size: .
J gene: TRBJ2-3

CDR3 DNA: TGTGCCAGCAGTTTATTTGTGGGAGCCCGTGGAGAGACCCAGTACTTC
CDR3 protein: CASSLFVGARGETQYF
D gene: .
V gene: TRBV28
clone size: once
J gene: TRBJ2-5

CDR3 DNA: TGTGCCATCAGTGAGGTAGCGGGAGACTACGAGCAGTACTTC
CDR3 protein: CAISEVAGDYEQYF
D gene: TRBD2
V gene: TRBV10-3
clone size: .
J gene: TRBJ2-7

CDR3 DNA: TGTGCCAGCAGTGCAGGGGGTTGGAACACTGAAGCTTTCTTT
CDR3 protein: CASSAGGWNTEAFF
D gene: TRBD1
V gene: TRBV27
clone size: few
J gene: TRBJ1-1

CDR3 DNA: TGTGCCAGCAGCTTAATGACAGGTAAAAGGTACGAGCAGTACTTC
CDR3 protein: CASSLMTGKRYEQYF
D gene: .
V gene: TRBV5-4
clone size: once
J gene: TRBJ2-7

CDR3 DNA: TGTGCCAGCAGTTTCACAGGGGGCACCGGGGAGCTGTTTTTT
CDR3 protein: CASSFTGGTGELFF
D gene: TRBD1
V gene: TRBV6-1
clone size: .
J gene: TRBJ2-2

CDR3 DNA: TGTGCCATCGCTAGATCCCGGGACAGAACACAGAACACTGAAGCTTTCTTT
CDR3 protein: CAIARSRDRTQNTEAFF
D gene: TRBD1
V gene: TRBV10-3
clone size: .
J gene: TRBJ1-1

CDR3 DNA: TGCGCCAGCAGCTCCGAGGTAACAGGGGTTACAGATACGCAGTATTTT
CDR3 protein: CASSSEVTGVTDTQYF
D gene: TRBD1
V gene: TRBV5-1
clone size: .
J gene: TRBJ2-3

CDR3 DNA: TGTGCCAGCAGCTTGACAGGGAGAGAAGCTTTCTTT
CDR3 protein: CASSLTGREAFF
D gene: .
V gene: TRBV5-5
clone size: .
J gene: TRBJ1-1

CDR3 DNA: TGTGCCAGCAGCTTAGCGCAGGGCAGGGCAAACACTGAAGCTTTCTTT
CDR3 protein: CASSLAQGRANTEAFF
D gene: .
V gene: TRBV7-2
clone size: .
J gene: TRBJ1-1

CDR3 DNA: TGTGCCAGCAGCCTAGCGGGAAGGTACAATGAGCAGTTCTTC
CDR3 protein: CASSLAGRYNEQFF
D gene: TRBD2
V gene: TRBV6-1
clone size: .
J gene: TRBJ2-1

CDR3 DNA: TGTGCCAGTAGCCGGGACAGGGAAAACGAGCAGTACTTC
CDR3 protein: CASSRDRENEQYF
D gene: TRBD1
V gene: TRBV19
clone size: .
J gene: TRBJ2-7

CDR3 DNA: TGTGCCAGCTCACCAGCGGGCCAGGAGACCCAGTACTTC
CDR3 protein: CASSPAGQETQYF
D gene: .
V gene: TRBV18
clone size: .
J gene: TRBJ2-5

CDR3 DNA: TGTGCCAGCAGCCTTACTAGCGGGAGAGGAAAAAACATTCAGTACTTC
CDR3 protein: CASSLTSGRGKNIQYF
D gene: TRBD2
V gene: TRBV7-9
clone size: .
J gene: TRBJ2-4

CDR3 DNA: TGTGCCAGCAGCTTAGTAGACAGGGGGGAGACCCAGTACTTC
CDR3 protein: CASSLVDRGETQYF
D gene: TRBD1
V gene: TRBV7-7
clone size: .
J gene: TRBJ2-5

CDR3 DNA: TGTGCCAGCAGTTACGACGGGGTGGGCTATGGCTACACCTTC
CDR3 protein: CASSYDGVGYGYTF
D gene: .
V gene: TRBV6-5
clone size: .
J gene: TRBJ1-2

CDR3 DNA: TGTGCCAGTAGTATAAGACTAGCGATCTACGAGCAGTACTTC
CDR3 protein: CASSIRLAIYEQYF
D gene: TRBD2
V gene: TRBV19
clone size: .
J gene: TRBJ2-7

CDR3 DNA: TGTGCCAGCAGCGTGAGGGTCGCCACTGAAGCTTTCTTT
CDR3 protein: CASSVRVATEAFF
D gene: .
V gene: TRBV5-6
clone size: .
J gene: TRBJ1-1

CDR3 DNA: TGTGCCAGCAGTGGCCGTACTAGCGGGAGTACGCCGTTCTTC
CDR3 protein: CASSGRTSGSTPFF
D gene: TRBD2
V gene: TRBV25-1
clone size: .
J gene: TRBJ2-1

CDR3 DNA: TGTGCCAGCAGCCCCGGGACACAGTACAATGAGCAGTTCTTC
CDR3 protein: CASSPGTQYNEQFF
D gene: .
V gene: TRBV21-1
clone size: .
J gene: TRBJ2-1

CDR3 DNA: TGTGCCTGGAGTAGTGGAGACAGCTCCTACAATGAGCAGTTCTTC
CDR3 protein: CAWSSGDSSYNEQFF
D gene: .
V gene: TRBV30
clone size: .
J gene: TRBJ2-1

CDR3 DNA: TGTGCTACGATGAGTCAAGAGACCCAGTACTTC
CDR3 protein: CATMSQETQYF
D gene: .
V gene: TRBV12-5
clone size: .
J gene: TRBJ2-5